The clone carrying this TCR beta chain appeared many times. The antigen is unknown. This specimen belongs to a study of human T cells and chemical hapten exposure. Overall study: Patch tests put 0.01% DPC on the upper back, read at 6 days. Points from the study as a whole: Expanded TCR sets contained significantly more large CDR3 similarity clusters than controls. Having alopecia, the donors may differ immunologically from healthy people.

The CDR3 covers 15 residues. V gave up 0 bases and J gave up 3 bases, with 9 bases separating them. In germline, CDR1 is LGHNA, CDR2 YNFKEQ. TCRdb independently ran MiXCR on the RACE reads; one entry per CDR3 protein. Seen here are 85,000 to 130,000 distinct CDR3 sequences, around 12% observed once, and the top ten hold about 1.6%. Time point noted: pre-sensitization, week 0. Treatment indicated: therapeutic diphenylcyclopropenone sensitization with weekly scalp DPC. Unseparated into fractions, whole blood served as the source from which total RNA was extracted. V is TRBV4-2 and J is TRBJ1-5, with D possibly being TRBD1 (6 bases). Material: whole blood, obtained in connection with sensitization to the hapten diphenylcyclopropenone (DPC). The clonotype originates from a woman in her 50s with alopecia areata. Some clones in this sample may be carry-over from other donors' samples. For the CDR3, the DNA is TGTGCCAGCAGCCAAGACCGACAGGCCAATCAGCCCCAGCATTTT. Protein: CASSQDRQANQPQHF.